The 9 T cell receptor beta chains reported below all come from one sample, sequenced in a study of blood T cell repertoires in COVID-19. Produced via immunoSEQ multiplex PCR; TCRdb's table is partial and in-frame only. The sample consists of some 80,000 clones, around 87% of them appearing once. Sequencing used peripheral blood. The receptors were sampled from an elderly man with active or convalescent COVID-19.

Only one count was recorded for this clone. In DNA, the CDR3 is TGTGCCAGCAGCTCCTGGGGCCGGGGGACTGAAGCTTTCTTT. Translated, it gives CASSSWGRGTEAFF. The chain is built from TRBV7-8 and TRBJ1-1, with D possibly TRBD1 on 5 matching bases. V was cut by 4 bases and J by 5 bases, with 14 bases left in between. The CDR3 runs to 14 residues. CDR1 and CDR2 (germline): SGHVS, FQNEAQ.

This chain uses TRBV27 with TRBJ2-5; D not certain. The CDR3 covers 13 residues. Per germline, CDR1 MNHEY and CDR2 SMNVEV (reference sequence). The germline V and J ends were trimmed by 5 bases and 7 bases, with 14 bases remaining between them. DNA for the CDR3: TGTGCCAGCAGTCCACTAACCCCGGCGACCCAGTACTTC. It translates to CASSPLTPATQYF.

This clone was observed a single time. V is TRBV24-1 and J is TRBJ2-2, with D unclear. Germline CDR1 and CDR2: KGHDR and SFDVKD. This CDR3 has 19 residues. V was cut by 7 bases and J by 6 bases, with 29 bases left in between. The CDR3 loop is CATSPPSSGNGIFSGELFF. As DNA, the CDR3 is TGTGCCACCAGCCCTCCATCGTCCGGTAATGGTATCTTCTCCGGGGAGCTGTTTTTT.

V usage is TRBV21-1 and J usage is TRBJ2-5; no DNA check was done on the table's D call, TRBD2. TRBV21-1 is annotated as a pseudogene. The CDR3 sequence is 14 residues long. The CDR3 sequence: CASSKSLHGETQYF. CDR3 nucleotide sequence: TGTGCCAGCAGCAAATCGTTACACGGGGAGACCCAGTACTTC.

The J gene is TRBJ1-2, the V gene TRBV24-1, with D perhaps TRBD1 (6 bases). The germline V gene has CDR1 KGHDR and CDR2 SFDVKD. The CDR3 spans 14 residues. V was pared by 4 bases and J by 5 bases, with 13 bases between. The CDR3 sequence is CATSDPGQWYGYTF. The DNA of the CDR3 is TGTGCCACCAGTGACCCCGGACAGTGGTATGGCTACACCTTC.

The rearrangement links TRBV7-9 to TRBJ1-6; TRBD1 matches at 11 bases. Germline V gene lookup returns CDR1 SEHNR and CDR2 FQNEAQ (reference sequence). This CDR3 is built from 14 residues. V dropped 5 bases and J dropped 14; count of bases not matched to a gene: 8. The CDR3 spells CASSRGQGDKTLHF. CDR3 nucleotides: TGTGCCAGCAGCCGGGGACAGGGGGATAAGACCCTCCACTTT.

The V and J genes are TRBV11-2 and TRBJ1-1, with 9 bases fitting TRBD1. The germline gives CDR1 SGHAT, CDR2 FQNNGV. The CDR3 runs to 13 residues. Trimming removed 6 bases from V and 4 bases from J; junction bases left unmatched: 3. As DNA, the CDR3 is TGTGCCAGCAGGCCGACAGGGGGCACTGAAGCTTTCTTT. As protein: CASRPTGGTEAFF.

This chain connects TRBV2 to TRBJ1-6; unclear D gene. This CDR3 spans 14 amino acids. Germline CDR1 SNHLY, CDR2 FYNNEI. V shed 5 bases and J shed 7 bases, with 12 bases lying between them. Written as DNA, the CDR3 is TGTGCCAGCAGTCCCGCCATGAGGAATTCACCCCTCCACTTT. This translates into CASSPAMRNSPLHF.

The chain combines TRBV11-1 with TRBJ2-5; D might be TRBD1 (6 bases). CDR1 is SGHAT and CDR2 is FQDESV in the germline V gene (reference sequence). V shed 5 bases and J shed 3 bases, with 13 bases lying between them. This CDR3 is 14 amino acids long. The CDR3 nucleotides read TGTGCCAGCAGCCCCAGCGGACAGAAAGAGACCCAGTACTTC. Translated: CASSPSGQKETQYF. The full variable domain, its missing parts supplied by reference TRBV11-1 and TRBJ2-5, is EAEVAQSPRYKITEKSQAVAFWCDPISGHATLYWYRQILGQGPELLVQFQDESVVDDSQLPKDRFSAERLKGVDSTLKIQPAELGDSAMYLCASSPSGQKETQYFGPGTRLLVL.